Presented here are 15 T cell receptor beta chains from one specimen sequenced in a study of blood T cells in healthy people across ages. A second PCR of roughly 7 to 11 cycles used a sample-barcoded 5' primer and a J-beta primer mix. Using its own MiXCR run on the 5' RACE reads, TCRdb lists one record per CDR3 protein. The sample records 700,000 or so distinct CDR3 sequences, roughly 41% being singletons. Material for sequencing was blood. The receptors stem from a man older than 75 in good health.

The chain uses TRBV6-2 or TRBV6-3 and TRBJ2-1, with 13 bases that match TRBD2. The CDR3 covers 16 residues. Germline V gene data show CDR1 as MNHEY and CDR2 as SVGEGT. V lost 6 bases, J lost 8 bases, and 10 bases stayed unmatched. CDR3 in DNA: TGTGCCAGCAGCACCGGGACTAGCGGGAACCGGTATGAGCAGTTCTTC. Its protein is CASSTGTSGNRYEQFF.

This clonotype was found a few times. V and J are TRBV12-3 or TRBV12-4 and TRBJ1-6; a possible D gene is TRBD1 (6 bases). Trimming took 6 bases from V and 4 from J, leaving 10 bases between them. CDR3 size: 14 residues. As DNA, the CDR3 is TGTGCCAGCAGGGGGGGACATTATAATTCACCCCTCCACTTT. Its protein product is CASRGGHYNSPLHF.

V gene TRBV4-1 combines with J gene TRBJ2-3; the D gene is possibly TRBD1 (6 bases). V was trimmed by 4 bases and J by 0 bases, leaving 17 bases between them. There are 17 residues in the CDR3. The germline CDR1 and CDR2 sequences are MGHRA and YSYEKL. This CDR3 is CASSPPLRGISTDTQYF. The CDR3 DNA reads as TGCGCCAGCAGCCCTCCTCTCAGGGGAATTAGCACAGATACGCAGTATTTT.

The CDR3 DNA reads TGCGCCAGCAGCCCAGCTAGCGGGAGGGCCGCAGATACGCAGTATTTT. Translated: CASSPASGRAADTQYF. The chain joins TRBV5-1 to TRBJ2-3, with TRBD2 matching over 12 bases. The CDR3 consists of 16 residues. Losses at the gene ends were 4 bases for V and 4 bases for J; bases not matched to a gene: 7. Germline V gives CDR1 SGHRS, CDR2 YFSETQ. Based on the CDR3 plus reference TRBV5-1 and TRBJ2-3, the full variable domain is KAGVTQTPRYLIKTRGQQVTLSCSPISGHRSVSWYQQTPGQGLQFLFEYFSETQRNKGNFPGRFSGRQFSNSRSEMNVSTLELGDSALYLCASSPASGRAADTQYFGPGTRLTVL.

The sample holds a few counts of this clonotype. This chain links TRBV7-2 with TRBJ1-4; TRBD1 matches at 7 bases. The CDR3 runs 15 residues. J lost 7 bases, V lost 4 bases, and 9 bases had no gene match. Germline values: CDR1 SGHTA, CDR2 FQGNSA. The CDR3 coding sequence is TGTGCCAGCAGCTCAAACAGGGGTGGGCGTGAAAAACTGTTTTTT. Amino acid sequence: CASSSNRGGREKLFF. Combining the CDR3 with reference TRBV7-2 and TRBJ1-4 gives the whole variable domain GAGVSQSPSNKVTEKGKDVELRCDPISGHTALYWYRQSLGQGLEFLIYFQGNSAPDKSGLPSDRFSAERTGGSVSTLTIQRTQQEDSAVYLCASSSNRGGREKLFFGSGTQLSVL.

J is TRBJ2-1 and V is TRBV11-2; 8 positions agree with TRBD1. The germline V gene has CDR1 SGHAT and CDR2 FQNNGV. Trimming at V came to 5 bases and at J to 1 base, leaving 4 bases not matched to a gene. This CDR3 has 15 amino acids. CDR3 protein: CASSPTGASYNEQFF. The CDR3 region has the DNA TGTGCCAGCAGCCCGACAGGGGCTTCCTACAATGAGCAGTTCTTC.

In its sample, this clonotype was seen a few times. This rearrangement joins TRBV7-8 to TRBJ2-7; the D gene is possibly TRBD1 (6 bases). V dropped 0 bases and J dropped 9 bases, with 9 bases sitting between them. Germline values: CDR1 SGHVS, CDR2 FQNEAQ. The CDR3 contains 12 residues. This chain's CDR3 is CASSLAGHTQYF. CDR3 sequence (DNA): TGTGCCAGCAGCTTAGCGGGACACACGCAGTACTTC.

The rearrangement links TRBV4-2 to TRBJ2-1; TRBD2 aligns across 14 bases. V shed 0 bases and J 10 bases; nucleotides not matched to a gene: 11. The germline V gene has CDR1 LGHNA and CDR2 YNFKEQ. The CDR3 loop spans 18 amino acids. The CDR3 sequence: CASSQETSGRVTLYEQFF. CDR3 DNA: TGTGCCAGCAGCCAAGAGACTAGCGGGAGGGTCACCCTCTACGAGCAGTTCTTC.

This clonotype came up a few times. This sequence joins TRBV6-1 and TRBJ1-4; a possible D gene is TRBD1 (5 bases). Germline loops: CDR1 MNHNS, CDR2 SASEGT. Trimming took 2 bases from V and 0 from J, leaving 7 bases between them. The CDR3 spans 15 residues. The CDR3 coding sequence is TGTGCCAGCAGTGAACAGGGCTCAACTAATGAAAAACTGTTTTTT. Residues: CASSEQGSTNEKLFF.

This clonotype was observed a few times. The rearrangement links TRBV3-1 to TRBJ2-7; weak D call: TRBD2 (6 bases). The V and J ends lost 0 bases and 3 bases respectively, with 15 bases between them. Germline-derived CDR1 and CDR2 are LGHDT and YNNKEL (reference sequence). The CDR3 sequence is 16 residues long. CDR3 coding DNA: TGTGCCAGCAGCCAAGAGGGGCAAGCGCGGGACTACGAGCAGTACTTC. The encoded protein is CASSQEGQARDYEQYF.

This rearrangement joins TRBV7-2 to TRBJ1-5; D gene unclear. The CDR3 sequence is 14 residues long. The ends were cut back, 5 bases at V and 9 bases at J, with 17 bases in the middle. The germline gives CDR1 SGHTA, CDR2 FQGNSA. CDR3 loop: CASSPPAGSWPQHF. The CDR3 nucleotides are TGTGCCAGCAGCCCCCCGGCGGGGTCATGGCCCCAGCATTTT.

The chain recombines TRBV12-3 or TRBV12-4 with TRBJ1-2, with TRBD1 identical over 10 bases. Trimming removed 5 bases from V and 4 bases from J; junction bases left unmatched: 4. The CDR3 is 14 residues long. The CDR3 coding sequence is TGTGCCAGCAGTGCCGGGACAGGGGTCTATGGCTACACCTTC. Residues: CASSAGTGVYGYTF.

With respect to this clonotype: Sequence at one end of the junction differs from germline and may be a read error. V gene TRBV5-1 combines with J gene TRBJ2-7, with unresolved D. The CDR3 is 14 amino acids. Germline values: CDR1 SGHRS, CDR2 YFSETQ. The CDR3 here is CASSLSVESYGQYF. As DNA, the CDR3 is TGCGCCAGCAGCCTCAGCGTAGAATCCTACGGGCAGTACTTC.

The rearrangement links TRBV11-3 to TRBJ2-1; 10 nucleotides align to TRBD2. CDR1 SGHNT and CDR2 YENEEA come from the germline V gene. Trimming took 5 bases from V and 8 from J; bases not matched to a gene: 6. The CDR3 contains 14 residues. For the CDR3, the DNA is TGTGCCAGCAGCAAGGGACTAGCGAACGATGAGCAGTTCTTC. Translated, it gives CASSKGLANDEQFF.

This clonotype was detected only a few times. This sequence joins TRBV20-1 and TRBJ2-7; D unresolved. Germline CDR1 and CDR2: DFQATT and SNEGSKA (reference sequence). Trimming stripped 0 bases from V and 2 bases from J, with 8 bases between. The CDR3 has 13 residues. CDR3 sequence reads: CSARDMAAYEQYF. The DNA of the CDR3 is TGCAGTGCTAGAGATATGGCGGCCTACGAGCAGTACTTC.